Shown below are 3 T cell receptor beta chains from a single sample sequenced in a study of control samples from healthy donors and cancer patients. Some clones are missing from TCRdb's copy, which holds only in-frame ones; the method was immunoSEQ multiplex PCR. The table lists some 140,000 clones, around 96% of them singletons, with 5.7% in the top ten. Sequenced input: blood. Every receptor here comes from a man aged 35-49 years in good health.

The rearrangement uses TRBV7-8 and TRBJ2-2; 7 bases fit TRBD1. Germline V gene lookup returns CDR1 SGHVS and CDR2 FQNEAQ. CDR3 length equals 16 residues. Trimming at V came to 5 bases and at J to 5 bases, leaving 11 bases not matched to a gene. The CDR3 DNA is TGTGCCAGCAGCCGCCCCGACAGGGTGCAGACCGGGGAGCTGTTTTTT. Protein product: CASSRPDRVQTGELFF.

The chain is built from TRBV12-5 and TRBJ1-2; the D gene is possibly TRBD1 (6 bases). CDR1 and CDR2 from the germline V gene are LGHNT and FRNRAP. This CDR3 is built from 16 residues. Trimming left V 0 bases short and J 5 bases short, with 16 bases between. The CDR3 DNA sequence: TGTGCTAGTGGTTTGGTAGAAGCAACAGGGAAATATGGCTACACCTTC. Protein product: CASGLVEATGKYGYTF.

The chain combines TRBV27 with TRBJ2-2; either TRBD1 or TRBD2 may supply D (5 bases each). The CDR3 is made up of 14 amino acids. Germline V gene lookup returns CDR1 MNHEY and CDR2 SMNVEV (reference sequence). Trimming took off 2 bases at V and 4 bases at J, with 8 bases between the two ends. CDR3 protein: CASSLGAGTGELFF. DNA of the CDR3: TGTGCCAGCAGTTTAGGGGCGGGCACCGGGGAGCTGTTTTTT.